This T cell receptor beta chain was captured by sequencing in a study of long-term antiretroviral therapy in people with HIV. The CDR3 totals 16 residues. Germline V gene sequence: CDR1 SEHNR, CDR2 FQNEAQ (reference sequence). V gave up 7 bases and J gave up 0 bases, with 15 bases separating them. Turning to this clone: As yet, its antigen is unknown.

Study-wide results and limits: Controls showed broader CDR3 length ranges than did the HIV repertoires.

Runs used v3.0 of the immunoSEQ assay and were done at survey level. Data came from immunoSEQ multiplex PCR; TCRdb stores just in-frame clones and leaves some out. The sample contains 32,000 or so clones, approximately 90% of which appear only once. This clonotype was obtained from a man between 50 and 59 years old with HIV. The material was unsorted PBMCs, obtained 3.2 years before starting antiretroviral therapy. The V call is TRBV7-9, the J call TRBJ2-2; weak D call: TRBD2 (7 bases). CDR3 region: CASTKRGGTNTGELFF. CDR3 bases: TGTGCCAGCACTAAGAGGGGGGGGACGAACACCGGGGAGCTGTTTTTT.